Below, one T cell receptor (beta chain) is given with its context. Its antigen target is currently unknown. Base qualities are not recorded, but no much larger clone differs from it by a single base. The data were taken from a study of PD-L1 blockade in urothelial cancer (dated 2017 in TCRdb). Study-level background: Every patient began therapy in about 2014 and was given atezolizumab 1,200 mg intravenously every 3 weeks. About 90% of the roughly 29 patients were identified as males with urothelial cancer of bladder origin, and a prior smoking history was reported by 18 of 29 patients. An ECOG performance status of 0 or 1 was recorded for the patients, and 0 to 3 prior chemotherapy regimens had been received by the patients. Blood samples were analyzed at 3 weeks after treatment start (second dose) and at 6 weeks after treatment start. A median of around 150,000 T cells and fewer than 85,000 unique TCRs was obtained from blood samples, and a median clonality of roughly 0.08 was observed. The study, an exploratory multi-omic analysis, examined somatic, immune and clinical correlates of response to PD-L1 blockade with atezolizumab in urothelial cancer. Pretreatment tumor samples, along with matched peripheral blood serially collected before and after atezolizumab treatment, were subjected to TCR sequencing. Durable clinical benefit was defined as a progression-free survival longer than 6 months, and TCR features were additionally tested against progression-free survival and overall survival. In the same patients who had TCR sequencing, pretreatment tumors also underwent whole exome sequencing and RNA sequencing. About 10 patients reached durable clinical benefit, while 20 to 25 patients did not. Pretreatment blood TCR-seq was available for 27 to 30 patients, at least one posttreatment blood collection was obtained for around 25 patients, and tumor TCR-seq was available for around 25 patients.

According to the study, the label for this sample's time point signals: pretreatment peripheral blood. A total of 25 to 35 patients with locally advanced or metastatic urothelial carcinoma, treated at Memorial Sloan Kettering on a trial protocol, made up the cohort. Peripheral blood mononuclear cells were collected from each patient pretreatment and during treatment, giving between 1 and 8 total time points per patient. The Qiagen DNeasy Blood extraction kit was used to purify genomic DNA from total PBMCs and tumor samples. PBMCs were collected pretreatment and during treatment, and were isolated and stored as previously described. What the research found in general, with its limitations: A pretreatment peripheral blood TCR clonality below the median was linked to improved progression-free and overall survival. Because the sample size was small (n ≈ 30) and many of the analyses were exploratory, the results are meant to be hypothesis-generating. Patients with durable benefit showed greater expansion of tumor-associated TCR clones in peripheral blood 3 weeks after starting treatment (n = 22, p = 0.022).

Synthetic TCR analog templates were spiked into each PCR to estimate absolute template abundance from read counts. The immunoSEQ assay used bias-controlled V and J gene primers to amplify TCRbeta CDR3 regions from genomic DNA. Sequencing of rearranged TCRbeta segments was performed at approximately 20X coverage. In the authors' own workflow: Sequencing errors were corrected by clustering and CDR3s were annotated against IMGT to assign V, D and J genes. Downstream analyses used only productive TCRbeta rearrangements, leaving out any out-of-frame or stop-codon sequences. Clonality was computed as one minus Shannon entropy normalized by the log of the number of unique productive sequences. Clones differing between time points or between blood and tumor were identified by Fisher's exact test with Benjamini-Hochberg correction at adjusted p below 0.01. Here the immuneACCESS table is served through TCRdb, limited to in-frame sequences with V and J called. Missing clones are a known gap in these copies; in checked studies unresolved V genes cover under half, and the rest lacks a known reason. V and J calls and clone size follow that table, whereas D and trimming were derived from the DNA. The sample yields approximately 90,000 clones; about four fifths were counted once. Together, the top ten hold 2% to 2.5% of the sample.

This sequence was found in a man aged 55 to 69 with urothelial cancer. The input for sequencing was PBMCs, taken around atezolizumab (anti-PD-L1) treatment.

The CDR3: CASSREINQPQHF. The nucleotide sequence reads as follows: TGCGCCAGCAGTAGGGAGATCAATCAGCCCCAGCATTTT. Recombination connected TRBV5-1 to TRBJ1-5; confidence is insufficient to name the D gene. The CDR3 measures 13 amino acids from cysteine to phenylalanine. Solely the CDR3 DNA is kept, with 39 bases framed from the first base. The germline V gene specifies SGHRS as CDR1 and YFSETQ as CDR2. The V and J ends are trimmed by 5 bases and 3 bases, leaving 9 bases between them.